This T cell receptor (beta chain) stems from a study of blood T cells in healthy people across ages. General study results and limits: Considered underestimates were the diversity estimates obtained from one million T cells. More naive CD4+ cells and higher diversity marked long-lived donors relative to aged donors.

To note about this clonotype: Antigen specificity is unknown.

The donors, all healthy, were Caucasians living in Russia, aged roughly 6 to 90. Each of the donors had roughly 9.7 milliliters of peripheral blood drawn into EDTA-treated Vacutainer tubes. CDR1 SEHNR and CDR2 FQNEAQ come from the germline V gene (reference sequence). This CDR3 is built from 17 residues. V was pared by 1 base and J by 2 bases, with 17 bases between. A J-beta primer mix and a sample-barcoded 5' primer were used in a second PCR of roughly 7 to 12 cycles. TCRdb used MiXCR to reprocess the 5' RACE reads, holding one entry per CDR3 protein. The sample contains around 900,000 distinct CDR3 sequences, roughly 26% of which appear only once.

The TCR originated in a woman older than 75 in good health. The chain is built from TRBV7-9 and TRBJ1-2, with D maybe TRBD1 (5 bases). Sequencing was done on a sample of blood. CDR3 loop: CASSLDGSQVWNYGYTF. CDR3 bases: TGTGCCAGCAGCTTAGATGGGTCACAGGTGTGGAACTATGGCTACACCTTC.